These 29 T cell receptor beta chains were all obtained from the same sample, sequenced in a study of T cell responses to AZD1222 COVID-19 vaccine. Here immunoSEQ multiplex PCR was the method, and the copy in TCRdb shows in-frame clones only, minus some. The repertoire holds about 69,000 clones, with more than 80% as singletons. Specimen: peripheral blood, collected on day 0 of AZD1222 vaccination. These receptors were taken from an adult in good health.

The chain couples TRBV2 to TRBJ1-2, with a tentative D call TRBD1 (5 bases). Trimming shortened V by 5 bases and J by 5 bases, and 9 bases separated the two germline ends. Per the germline V gene, CDR1 is SNHLY and CDR2 is FYNNEI. The CDR3 runs 12 residues. CDR3: CASSTGMYGYTF. In DNA, the CDR3 is TGTGCCAGCAGTACAGGAATGTATGGCTACACCTTC.

CDR3 DNA: TGCAGCGTTGGGGACAGGGGGAACACTGAAGCTTTCTTT. The encoded protein is CSVGDRGNTEAFF. The chain employs TRBV29-1 and TRBJ1-1; 10 positions match TRBD1. Trimming took 4 bases from V and 1 from J; bases not matched to a gene: 0. Germline-derived CDR1 and CDR2 are SQVTM and ANQGSEA. The CDR3 consists of 13 residues.

The rearrangement uses TRBV5-8 and TRBJ1-5; weak D call: TRBD1 (5 bases). V was trimmed by 1 base and J by 5 bases, leaving 10 bases between them. Germline V CDR1 and CDR2: SGHTS, YDEGEE. The CDR3 is made up of 14 amino acids. CDR3 DNA: TGTGCCAGCAGCTTGCAGGGCTCGGATCAGCCCCAGCATTTT. Translated, it gives CASSLQGSDQPQHF. Together with reference TRBV5-8 and TRBJ1-5, the CDR3 gives the full variable domain: EAGVTQSPTHLIKTRGQQATLRCSPISGHTSVYWYQQALGLGLQFLLWYDEGEERNRGNFPPRFSGRQFPNYSSELNVNALELEDSALYLCASSLQGSDQPQHFGDGTRLSIL.

The chain links TRBV30 to TRBJ1-3; TRBD1 matches 8 bases. Germline V gene sequence: CDR1 GTSNPN, CDR2 SVGIG (reference sequence). The CDR3 has 14 amino acids. V was pared by 1 base and J by 2 bases, with 1 base of the junction left unmatched. The CDR3 is CAWSADRAGNTIYF. In DNA, the CDR3 is TGTGCCTGGAGTGCGGACAGGGCTGGAAACACCATATATTTT.

This chain joins TRBV7-6 and TRBJ2-3; D call uncertain. Germline-derived CDR1 and CDR2 are SGHVS and FNYEAQ. The CDR3 sequence is 12 residues long. Trimming left V 5 bases short and J 1 base short, with 4 bases between. This chain's CDR3 is CASSTRTDTQYF. In DNA form, the CDR3 reads TGTGCCAGCAGCACCCGCACAGATACGCAGTATTTT.

J is TRBJ2-1 and V is TRBV7-2; D is possibly TRBD2 (6 bases). Germline CDR1 reads SGHTA; CDR2 reads FQGNSA. This CDR3 region has 12 residues. V shed 6 bases and J shed 9 bases, with 12 bases lying between them. For the CDR3, the DNA is TGTGCCAGCAGTCCGACTAGTCGTGAGCAGTTCTTC. This sequence encodes CASSPTSREQFF.

The chain recombines TRBV30 with TRBJ1-1; weak D call: TRBD1 (6 bases). Germline lookup yields CDR1 GTSNPN and CDR2 SVGIG (reference sequence). CDR3 length: 13 residues. V lost 3 bases to trimming and J lost 8 bases, with 16 bases between them. The CDR3 DNA sequence: TGTGCCTGGAGGGGGGCGGGAGCTTCAGAAGCTTTCTTT. Residues: CAWRGAGASEAFF.

The rearrangement uses TRBV29-1 and TRBJ2-1; perhaps TRBD2 as D (5 bases). The CDR3 is made up of 15 amino acids. Germline V gene data show CDR1 as SQVTM and CDR2 as ANQGSEA. Trimming left V 2 bases short and J 0 bases short, with 11 bases between. CDR3 nucleotide sequence: TGCAGCGTTGAACAACGAGGGAACTCCTACAATGAGCAGTTCTTC. Translating it yields CSVEQRGNSYNEQFF.

The J gene is TRBJ1-6, the V gene TRBV28; the D is unclear. CDR1 and CDR2 (germline): MDHEN, SYDVKM. The germline V and J ends were trimmed by 7 bases and 10 bases, with 17 bases remaining between them. The CDR3 covers 14 residues. CDR3 residues: CASNIEQTGSPLHF. CDR3 in DNA: TGTGCCAGCAACATAGAACAAACGGGGTCACCCCTCCACTTT.

This sequence joins TRBV3-1 (or the pseudogene TRBV3-2) and TRBJ2-1, with 7 positions matching TRBD2. The CDR3 is 18 residues long. Trimming cost V 6 bases and J 4 bases; bases outside gene matches: 18. Germline lookup yields CDR1 LGHDT and CDR2 YNNKEL (reference sequence). The CDR3 spells CASSLQPWGSGAYNEQFF. CDR3 nucleotide sequence: TGTGCCAGCAGTCTCCAACCCTGGGGGAGCGGGGCATACAATGAGCAGTTCTTC.

In nucleotides, the CDR3 is TGTGCCTGGAGTGAGCAGCTGGTAGCTTTCTTT. It yields the protein CAWSEQLVAFF. V is TRBV30 and J is TRBJ1-1; D is unclear. V was clipped by 1 base and J by 10 bases, with 10 bases between them. Germline-derived CDR1 and CDR2 are GTSNPN and SVGIG (reference sequence). CDR3 length: 11 residues.

A single count supports this clone. The chain couples TRBV6-1 to TRBJ2-7, with 7 bases fitting TRBD1. The V segment lost 1 base and the J segment 6 bases; nucleotides outside the gene matches: 6. Germline CDR1 reads MNHNS; CDR2 reads SASEGT. The CDR3 spans 14 residues. The chain's CDR3 is CASSEDRGPGEQYF. In DNA form, the CDR3 reads TGTGCCAGCAGTGAAGACAGGGGTCCGGGCGAGCAGTACTTC.

The chain links TRBV2 to TRBJ1-6, with 8 bases fitting TRBD1. The V segment lost 5 bases and the J segment 0 bases; nucleotides outside the gene matches: 0. Germline CDR1 and CDR2: SNHLY and FYNNEI. CDR3 length: 15 residues. This CDR3 reads CASSTGGSYNSPLHF. CDR3 in DNA: TGTGCCAGCAGTACAGGGGGCTCCTATAATTCACCCCTCCACTTT.

V usage is TRBV7-2 and J usage is TRBJ1-3, with no clear D. Germline V gene sequence: CDR1 SGHTA, CDR2 FQGNSA. The ends were cut back, 2 bases at V and 0 bases at J, with 8 bases in the middle. The CDR3 sequence is 15 residues long. In DNA form, the CDR3 reads TGTGCCAGCAGCTTACAGGCGATCTCTGGAAACACCATATATTTT. It codes for CASSLQAISGNTIYF.

The chain combines TRBV7-2 with TRBJ2-2; possibly TRBD2 for D (5 bases). Trimming removed 2 bases from V and 4 bases from J, with 8 bases in between. CDR1 is SGHTA and CDR2 is FQGNSA in the germline V gene. This CDR3 has 14 amino acids. In DNA, the CDR3 is TGTGCCAGCAGCTTAAACAGCGGCACCGGGGAGCTGTTTTTT. Encoded protein: CASSLNSGTGELFF.

The chain couples TRBV5-6 to TRBJ1-1; 10 bases are a match to TRBD1. Germline CDR1 and CDR2: SGHDT and YYEEEE. The CDR3 length is 15 residues. The trim removed 5 bases at V and 6 bases at J, leaving 10 bases unmatched. For the CDR3, the DNA is TGTGCCAGCAGTCTAGGGACAGGGGTAGTCGCTGAAGCTTTCTTT. Its translation: CASSLGTGVVAEAFF.

CDR3: CASGLFGQGATEAFF. The CDR3 DNA reads as TGTGCTAGTGGTTTGTTTGGTCAGGGGGCCACTGAAGCTTTCTTT. The chain combines TRBV12-5 with TRBJ1-1, with TRBD1 matching over 8 bases. This CDR3 is 15 amino acids long. V gave up 2 bases and J gave up 4 bases; unmatched junction bases: 6. Germline V gives CDR1 LGHNT, CDR2 FRNRAP.

V usage is TRBV28 and J usage is TRBJ2-5; D uncertain. This CDR3 contains 14 residues. V lost 5 bases and J 0 bases, leaving 10 bases between the germline ends. CDR1 is MDHEN, CDR2 SYDVKM, per germline. The CDR3 here is CASSTLGYQETQYF. CDR3 in DNA: TGTGCCAGCAGTACACTTGGGTACCAAGAGACCCAGTACTTC.

The rearrangement links TRBV7-2 to TRBJ2-3; 10 bases agree with TRBD2. The CDR3 runs 12 residues. Losses at the gene ends were 5 bases for V and 9 bases for J; bases not matched to a gene: 2. The germline CDR1 and CDR2 sequences are SGHTA and FQGNSA. CDR3: CASSTTSGTQYF. The CDR3 nucleotides are TGTGCCAGCAGCACGACTAGCGGGACGCAGTATTTT.

The rearrangement joins TRBV7-2 to TRBJ2-6, with D unresolved. Trimming removed 5 bases from V and 0 bases from J, with 14 bases in between. Germline V gene data show CDR1 as SGHTA and CDR2 as FQGNSA. CDR3 length: 17 residues. The CDR3 here is CASSLSSLNSGANVLTF. The CDR3 region has the DNA TGTGCCAGCAGCCTCTCCAGTCTTAACTCTGGGGCCAACGTCCTGACTTTC. Supplemented by reference TRBV7-2 and TRBJ2-6, the full variable domain reads GAGVSQSPSNKVTEKGKDVELRCDPISGHTALYWYRQSLGQGLEFLIYFQGNSAPDKSGLPSDRFSAERTGGSVSTLTIQRTQQEDSAVYLCASSLSSLNSGANVLTFGAGSRLTVL.

The V and J genes are TRBV19 and TRBJ2-1; 7 positions agree with TRBD2. The CDR3 consists of 15 residues. Germline CDR1 and CDR2: LNHDA and SQIVND (reference sequence). Trimming cost V 3 bases and J 4 bases; bases outside gene matches: 6. As DNA, the CDR3 is TGTGCCAGTAGTATCCTAGCGGCCAAGTACAATGAGCAGTTCTTC. It codes for CASSILAAKYNEQFF. Looking up the rest from reference TRBV19 and TRBJ2-1 gives the full variable domain: DGGITQSPKYLFRKEGQNVTLSCEQNLNHDAMYWYRQDPGQGLRLIYYSQIVNDFQKGDIAEGYSVSREKKESFPLTVTSAQKNPTAFYLCASSILAAKYNEQFFGPGTRLTVL.

This clone showed up just a few times. This chain links TRBV15 with TRBJ1-4; D unclear. The CDR3 sequence is 13 residues long. Trimming left V 0 bases short and J 4 bases short, with 3 bases between. Germline CDR1 is LNHNV and CDR2 is YYDKDF (reference sequence). This CDR3 is CATSRDNNEKLFF. As DNA, the CDR3 is TGTGCCACCAGCAGAGATAATAATGAAAAACTGTTTTTT.

CDR3 in amino acids: CASSQGQGDVYEQYF. The CDR3 coding sequence is TGTGCCAGCAGCCAGGGACAGGGGGACGTCTACGAGCAGTACTTC. The V gene is TRBV5-4, the J gene TRBJ2-7; 11 positions match TRBD1. Germline CDR1 reads SGHNT; CDR2 reads YYREEE (reference sequence). V trimming: 4 bases; J trimming: 3 bases; junction bases outside the gene matches: 6. This CDR3 has 15 residues.

This chain links TRBV7-8 with TRBJ2-7, with D perhaps matching TRBD1 (6 bases). V shed 0 bases and J shed 3 bases, with 6 bases lying between them. Germline CDR1 is SGHVS and CDR2 is FQNEAQ. The CDR3 length is 13 residues. The CDR3 DNA reads TGTGCCAGCAGCTTAGCAGGGGGCTACGAGCAGTACTTC. It is translated as CASSLAGGYEQYF.

With respect to this clone: The sample holds other DNA sequences that translate to the same CDR3. The rearrangement uses TRBV6-5 and TRBJ1-5; possible D gene TRBD1, 5 bases. Trimming shortened V by 0 bases and J by 2 bases, and 8 bases separated the two germline ends. Per the germline V gene, CDR1 is MNHEY and CDR2 is SVGAGI. The CDR3 consists of 15 residues. CDR3 protein: CASSYSQGGNQPQHF. CDR3 coding DNA: TGTGCCAGCAGTTACTCCCAGGGTGGCAATCAGCCCCAGCATTTT.

The rearrangement uses TRBV5-1 and TRBJ1-5; D remains unclear. CDR1 is SGHRS, CDR2 YFSETQ, per germline. CDR3 length: 14 residues. V lost 4 bases to trimming and J lost 6 bases, with 14 bases between them. CDR3 in amino acids: CASSQEGAGQPQHF. For the CDR3, the DNA is TGCGCCAGCAGCCAGGAGGGTGCGGGTCAGCCCCAGCATTTT.

The chain uses TRBV24-1 and TRBJ2-7; TRBD1 matches 10 bases. J gave up 3 bases and V 4 bases, and 2 bases lay outside the gene matches. The CDR3 loop spans 14 amino acids. Per germline, CDR1 KGHDR and CDR2 SFDVKD. In nucleotides, the CDR3 is TGTGCCACCAGTGACGGGACAGGGGTCTACGAGCAGTACTTC. This translates into CATSDGTGVYEQYF.

A note on this clone: At one end, the junction sequence differs from germline, possibly due to a read error. This chain connects TRBV24-1 to TRBJ1-1; possible D gene TRBD1, 6 bases. CDR1 and CDR2 (germline): KGHDR, SFDVKD. The CDR3 has 15 residues. CDR3 DNA: TGTGCCACCAGTGGTTTGACAGGACAGAACACTGAAGCTTTCTTT. Its protein is CATSGLTGQNTEAFF.

The chain combines TRBV11-3 with TRBJ2-1; TRBD2 matches at 13 bases. Germline values: CDR1 SGHNT, CDR2 YENEEA. V was clipped by 6 bases and J by 3 bases; unmatched bases: 5. This CDR3 spans 16 amino acids. As DNA, the CDR3 is TGTGCCAGCAGTAGACTAGCGGGGGGAGGCTACAATGAGCAGTTCTTC. This sequence encodes CASSRLAGGGYNEQFF.